The rows below give T cell receptor beta chains drawn from one sample of a study of shared clonotypes between healthy human individuals. The protocol was immunoSEQ multiplex PCR, while the TCRdb copy is restricted to in-frame clones and leaves out a portion. The sample shows around 450,000 clones, about 76% of them seen only once. The sequencing input was PBMCs. The receptors derive from a woman in her thirties or forties in good health. Some clones in this sample may be carry-over from other donors' samples. Each CDR3 is given with its conserved first and last residue. A D gene is named only where the DNA matches it firmly. Part of the rows lack a size; the others show once, few, many or a class for expanded clones.

abundance	j_gene	d_gene	v_gene	len	CDR3aa	CDR3nt
-	TRBJ2-1	-	TRBV7-2	13	CASRGSSYNEQFF	TGTGCCAGCAGGGGTAGCTCCTACAATGAGCAGTTCTTC
-	TRBJ2-1	-	TRBV28	14	CASSLGQFYNEQFF	TGTGCCAGCAGTCTCGGACAGTTTTACAATGAGCAGTTCTTC
few	TRBJ2-6	-	TRBV25-1	16	CASTSPSSGGANVLTF	TGTGCCAGCACTTCACCATCCTCGGGGGGGGCCAACGTCCTGACTTTC
once	TRBJ2-3	-	TRBV7-6	15	CASSPTTVGTDTQYF	TGTGCCAGCAGCCCAACGACCGTTGGCACAGATACGCAGTATTTT
-	TRBJ2-7	TRBD2	TRBV7-8	18	CASSSNSRTSGPNYEQYF	TGTGCCAGCAGCTCAAACTCCCGGACTAGCGGGCCCAACTACGAGCAGTACTTC
-	TRBJ1-4	TRBD1	TRBV29-1	14	CSAQDRQLNEKLFF	TGCAGCGCTCAGGACAGGCAGCTTAATGAAAAACTGTTTTTT
-	TRBJ1-1	-	TRBV5-1	14	CASNPTALNTEAFF	TGCGCCAGCAACCCGACAGCCTTGAACACTGAAGCTTTCTTT
-	TRBJ1-1	TRBD1	TRBV18	14	CASSPGQGTPEAFF	TGTGCCAGCTCGCCGGGACAGGGGACCCCTGAAGCTTTCTTT
few	TRBJ1-4	TRBD1	TRBV10-3	17	CAISDRTGFGTNEKLFF	TGTGCCATCAGTGACCGGACAGGATTCGGAACTAATGAAAAACTGTTTTTT
once	TRBJ2-3	-	TRBV7-2	16	CASSLGPSSSTDTQYF	TGTGCCAGCAGCCTTGGACCTTCCTCTAGCACAGATACGCAGTATTTT
few	TRBJ1-2	-	TRBV6-5	12	CASRSGVSGYTF	TGTGCCAGCAGATCGGGAGTCAGCGGCTACACCTTC
-	TRBJ1-5	TRBD1	TRBV10-2	15	CASTSFRGPNQPQHF	TGCGCCAGCACATCGTTTAGGGGGCCCAATCAGCCCCAGCATTTT
-	TRBJ1-5	TRBD1	TRBV4-1	16	CASSQEGWTGFQPQHF	TGCGCCAGCAGCCAAGAGGGCTGGACAGGGTTTCAGCCCCAGCATTTT
-	TRBJ1-2	TRBD1	TRBV2	14	CASSGQGFDYGYTF	TGTGCCAGCAGCGGACAGGGTTTTGACTATGGCTACACCTTC
-	TRBJ1-2	-	TRBV6-5	13	CASSRPESNGYTF	TGTGCCAGCAGTCGGCCCGAGTCTAATGGCTACACCTTC
few	TRBJ1-5	-	TRBV18	12	CASSPTNQPQHF	TGTGCCAGCTCACCTACTAATCAGCCCCAGCATTTT
-	TRBJ2-5	-	TRBV30	13	CAWSKGSQETQYF	TGTGCCTGGAGTAAAGGCAGTCAAGAGACCCAGTACTTC
few	TRBJ1-3	-	TRBV6-1	14	CATDSTGSGNTIYF	TGTGCCACCGACTCAACAGGATCTGGAAACACCATATATTTT
-	TRBJ2-3	TRBD2	TRBV11-1	16	CASSLLAGERTDTQYF	TGTGCCAGCAGCTTACTAGCGGGAGAGCGCACAGATACGCAGTATTTT